This T cell receptor beta chain stems from a study of blood T cell repertoires in COVID-19 (dated by TCRdb to 2018 to 2020). Regarding the research as a whole: Samples covering the acute and convalescent phases of COVID-19 were provided by collaborators in the United States, Italy and Spain. The prospective study material was composed of cDNA or gDNA derived from T cells, B-cell-depleted T cells, or PBMCs. The dataset comprised deeply sampled blood TCRbeta repertoires from subjects exposed to, actively infected with, or recovered from COVID-19. The repertoires were released in a freely available public database meant as a resource for research on the immune response to SARS-CoV-2. Samples were obtained from the ongoing ImmuneRACE study (first 160 participants) and from some 1,300 subjects provided by 6 global collaborators. The sample metadata nearly always contained a de-identified subject ID, COVID-19 status, age in years and sex. Where available, HLA class I and class II types were obtained from metadata supplied by the sample provider rather than from assay-based typing.

Enrolling through a virtual design, the prospective study's participants ranged in age from roughly 18 to 89 years and lived across some 22 United States geographic areas. In the prospective study, participants were assigned to cohorts based on the clinical history participants reported in a screening survey and a study questionnaire. ImmuneRACE Cohort 3 recovered participants were defined by two consecutive negative NP/OP PCR tests, healthcare professional clearance, or symptom resolution. In the prospective study, whole blood, serum and a nasopharyngeal or oropharyngeal swab were collected from each participant by mobile phlebotomists. Additional blood draws and questionnaires over an approximately two-month period could optionally be provided by prospective study participants. Before DNA extraction, blood samples from the prospective study were shipped at room temperature or frozen. The germline V gene encodes CDR1 SGHNT and CDR2 YYREEE (reference sequence). The CDR3 runs 14 amino acids, cysteine and phenylalanine included. Of all the DNA, just the CDR3 is kept, 42 bases in frame from base 1. V loses 0 bases of germline sequence and J loses 7 bases, and the interval between the two ends is 13 bases.

TCRbeta CDR3 regions were amplified from genomic DNA using the immunoSEQ Assay, a bias-controlled multiplex PCR. The original methods were these. Nucleated cell counts per sample were estimated from amplification of reference gene primers within the assay. To quantify the absolute abundance of each unique TCRbeta CDR3 rearrangement, sequence reads were collapsed and filtered. Productive Simpson clonality was computed per sample as the square root of Simpson's diversity index over productive rearrangements. TCRdb took over this immuneACCESS table, retaining in-frame rearrangements with V and J assigned. Such tables are incomplete; in checked studies, under half of the missing clones stem from an unresolved V gene, and the remainder is unexplained. D and trimming were read from the DNA, whereas the V and J calls and clone size are those reported in that table. This sample is represented by 200,000 to 250,000 clones; roughly 84% of them were singletons. The top ten hold approximately 6.8% of the sample.

Overall study outcomes, separate from this receptor: Clinical and demographic metadata were provided uncurated, with the amount varying by source and participant.

A note on this clone: This receptor's antigen is unknown. No base qualities exist here, and no much larger clone lies one base off it.

Material: PBMCs or T cells enriched from blood (not recorded which). The chain uses TRBV5-4 and TRBJ1-2, and TRBD1 may be the D gene, going by 6 matching bases. The TCR was taken from a woman aged 40 to 50 who had recovered from COVID-19. The CDR3 reads CASSLGAGEGGYTF. The DNA reads as follows: TGTGCCAGCAGCTTGGGGGCAGGGGAGGGTGGCTACACCTTC.